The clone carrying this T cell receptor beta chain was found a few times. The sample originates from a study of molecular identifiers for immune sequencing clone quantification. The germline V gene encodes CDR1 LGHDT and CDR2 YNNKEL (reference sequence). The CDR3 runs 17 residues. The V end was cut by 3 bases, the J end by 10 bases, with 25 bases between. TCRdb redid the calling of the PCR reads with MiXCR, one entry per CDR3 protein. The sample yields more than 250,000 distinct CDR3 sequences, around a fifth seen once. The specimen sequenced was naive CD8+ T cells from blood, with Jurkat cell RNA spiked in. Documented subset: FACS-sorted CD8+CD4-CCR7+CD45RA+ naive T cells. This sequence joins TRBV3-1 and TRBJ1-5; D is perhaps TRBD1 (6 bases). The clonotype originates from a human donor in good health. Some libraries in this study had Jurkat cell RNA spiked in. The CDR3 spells CASSHPYLDSPRGPQHF. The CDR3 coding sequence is TGTGCCAGCAGCCACCCATACCTGGACAGCCCCCGCGGACCCCAGCATTTT.